This note documents a single T cell receptor (beta chain) sequence. Its antigen is currently not known. No base qualities exist here, and no much larger clone lies one base off it. High-throughput TCR beta sequencing profiled peripheral blood CD8+ and CD4+ T cells from healthy donors, Susac syndrome patients and multiple sclerosis patients. The multiple sclerosis controls were treatment-naive patients whose relapsing-remitting disease, either stable or active, fulfilled the revised McDonald criteria. Bulk CD8+ and CD4+ T cells were purified by magnetic negative isolation, whereas CD8+ TEMRA cells were enriched by FACS. Blood was collected in EDTA tubes and processed within 24 hours, with PBMCs isolated through density gradient centrifugation. PBMCs intended for TCR sequencing were frozen in liquid nitrogen and were later thawed in a 37 degrees C water bath. A purity of at least 90% was achieved for sorted or isolated CD4+, CD8+ and CD8+ TEMRA cells.

RNA was extracted using the RNeasy kit, and about 0.45 to 1 ug of the RNA was reverse transcribed with random hexamers. TCR beta CDR3 regions were amplified with the immunoSEQ multiplex PCR assay covering 54 Vbeta and 13 Jbeta segments. Bias from PCR amplification was corrected by using a synthetic template baseline for primer optimization and for computational correction. The original methods were these. Reads were assigned to V, D and J genes according to IMGT and analyzed in immunoSEQ Analyzer, with only productive sequences retained. To calculate clonality, Shannon entropy was normalized by log2 of the number of productive unique sequences and then subtracted from one. For each patient and control, public and private clones were evaluated within the 100 most prevalent clones. A clone was defined as Susac-specific if it was absent from the healthy and MS cohorts, from some 1,100 published viral clones and from other ImmuneACCESS disease sequences. TCRdb passed the public sequencing reads through fastp at Q25 and MiXCR, retaining productive beta sequences. CDR3 protein duplicates are merged, each entry listing the most common genes and DNA. V and J calls and clone size were set by TCRdb, not the authors. The sample data list approximately 180,000 distinct CDR3 sequences, and roughly 92% of these were observed just once. Of the sample, roughly 0.1% falls within the top ten clones.

The data derive from a study of CD8 T cells in Susac syndrome (dated by TCRdb to between 2018 and 2021). Regarding the research as a whole: The study used repertoire sequencing to test whether antigen drove CD8+ T cell activation and differentiation in Susac syndrome.

The germline V gene specifies SGHRS as CDR1 and YFSETQ as CDR2. Trimming at the junction amounts to 0 bases on V and 7 bases on J, and the germline ends lie 13 bases apart. From its cysteine to its phenylalanine, the CDR3 spans 15 amino acids. Only CDR3 DNA remains: 45 bases, in frame from the first base. Overall study outcomes, separate from this receptor: The study acknowledged that relatively few individuals were included in the TCR sequencing and HLA analysis.

Recombination linked TRBV5-1 to TRBJ2-2, with an unclear D gene assignment. The receptor was isolated from a human donor with multiple sclerosis. Sequencing used CD4+ T cells from PBMCs. The DNA sequence reads TGCGCCAGCAGCTTGGGGACCAGTGGGATCGGGGAGCTGTTTTTT. Its product reads: CASSLGTSGIGELFF.